This T cell receptor (beta chain) was found in a study of beta chain features in type 1 diabetes. Study details: Cells sorted and examined across all samples totaled 107,917,701. Study results and caveats: People with Type 1 diabetes carried modestly yet significantly shorter TCRB CDR3s in all four CD4+ subsets. The cDNA sequencing approach could over-represent high-TCR-expressing cells.

Unmatched junction bases numbered 1, after V lost 1 base and J lost 4 bases. The CDR3 is 13 amino acids. Per the germline V gene, CDR1 is SGDLS and CDR2 is YYNGEE. For this clone: The antigen remains undetermined. Within the sample, other DNA sequences also encode this same CDR3.

Of the isolated RNA, all was reverse transcribed, and so the sequenced material was expressed TCRB transcripts. The method was immunoSEQ multiplex PCR; TCRdb's version includes in-frame clones alone and lacks a portion of them. The sample yields over 600,000 clones, under 15% seen once. The sample taken for sequencing was naive CD4+ T cells from blood. This sequence joins TRBV9 and TRBJ1-1; 7 bases fit TRBD1. The receptor was derived from a man under 40 with type 1 diabetes. CDR3 DNA sequence: TGTGCCAGCAGCGTACAGGGGGGCACTGAAGCTTTCTTT. The encoded protein is CASSVQGGTEAFF.